This T cell receptor (beta chain) appears in the sequencing data of a study of cytomegalovirus exposure and HLA in healthy donors (dated by TCRdb to 2015 to 2018). Study-level background: In an earlier analysis of 587 of the donors, around 290 Gb of sequence data and approximately 120 million unique TCR beta sequences from roughly 190 million T cells were reported. Approximately 300 gigabases of sequencing data and around 88 million unique TCR sequences made up an early release that covered 500 to 700 HLA-typed donors. The genetic ancestry cluster associated with self-reported Caucasian donors included roughly four fifths of the roughly 360 genotyped donors. The study aimed to test whether cataloging public T cell receptors could reveal signatures of past pathogen exposure. The study profiled the T cell repertoires of hundreds of subjects by immunosequencing and related them to cytomegalovirus serostatus. In addition to the first cohort of approximately 650 subjects, a separate validation cohort of about 120 different subjects was used. To predict cytomegalovirus infection status, the study brought together high-throughput TCR immunosequencing, statistical association of individual TCRs with disease status, and machine learning. In a later analysis, previously published TCR beta repertoires from fewer than 750 donors were re-analyzed and high-resolution HLA genotyping was added so that TCR occurrence patterns could be studied. Rather than drawing on any new phenotypic data, the later analysis identified candidate immune exposures from TCR beta sequences and the way those sequences occurred across donors. To decide whether each TCR beta V gene segment behaved as functional or pseudogenic, an earlier analysis of some 540 of the donors relied on high-throughput TCR beta sequencing. Donor age, sex, ethnicity and CMV serostatus were collected together with the repertoire data. In a later genetic analysis, genome-wide SNP genotypes for about 55% of the roughly 700 donors were used, and that subset was treated as a discovery cohort. All discovery cohort repertoires had been generated on a single sequencing platform. HLA typing included class I and class II loci at four-digit resolution. Typing coverage varied by locus: roughly 629-640 donors for A, B, C, DRB1 and DQB1; roughly 560 for DQA1; nearly 610 for DPA1; 450 to 480 for DPB1. Because of strong linkage in the cohort, five DR-DQ haplotypes were treated as single units for association and clustering. Among roughly 400 genotyped donors of the cohort, an average of roughly 230,000 unique TCR beta nucleotide sequences was sequenced per donor, of which roughly 17% were non-productive.

Comment on this clone: Its antigen has not been determined. No much larger clonotype is one base removed from it; base qualities were not supplied.

CDR1 and CDR2 were assigned from the germline V gene as SGHDT and YYEEEE. The junction shows trimming of 0 bases on V and 5 bases on J, plus 17 bases between the germline ends. The CDR3 sequence holds 16 residues, the cysteine and phenylalanine included. The read is trimmed to its CDR3 DNA, 48 bases read in frame from base 1. In total, 666 healthy bone marrow donors made up the cohort. At the time of sampling, all cohort members were nominally healthy, though unrecorded immune exposures were likely present. The donor tested CMV seropositive, placing the donor among the 290 or so seropositive members of the cohort. A peripheral blood sample was provided by each donor, and peripheral blood mononuclear cells were used for TCR beta sequencing. Genomic DNA extraction from the blood cell samples was performed with the Qiagen DNeasy Blood Extraction Kit. What the study reported, not specific to this receptor: The study gave a list of about 150 TCR beta chains associated with cytomegalovirus. Most TCR sequences were seen in very few donors, while some public TCRs were found in many individuals. Most CMV-associated TCR beta chains appeared to be HLA-restricted in a later analysis, and the HLA associations seemed to be driven largely by CMV exposure. In a later analysis, several top co-occurrence clusters were reported to appear linked to parvovirus B19, influenza, CMV and Epstein-Barr virus. Assigning TCR associations to individual alleles was difficult when HLA alleles, especially DR and DQ, strongly co-occurred. In vitro tests confirmed that three of the cytomegalovirus-associated TCR beta chains recognize cytomegalovirus antigens. A group of highly shared sequence variants was considered likely to be a technical artifact of the sequencing pipeline. For the cohort, immune exposure information was limited to CMV serostatus. In a later analysis, 16,951 TCR beta sequences were associated with specific HLA alleles at a false discovery rate of 0.05. A further reported finding was that TCR beta sequences accurately predicted the HLA-A and HLA-B alleles for most subjects in the first cohort. This cohort had only TCR beta chains sequenced, and the lack of alpha or paired-chain data limited which features could be detected. In a later analysis, TCR association rates were found to vary across HLA loci, with the most associated TCRs seen for DRB1 alleles and the fewest for HLA-C alleles. V-gene and J-gene trimming of TCR beta chains was associated with a missense DCLRE1C variant in a later genetic analysis, and the association was replicated in an independent cohort. The classifier was reported to diagnose cytomegalovirus status with high specificity and sensitivity in both the original and validation cohorts. The authors suggested that the approach could potentially be generalized to other disease states and immunological phenotypes. The earlier analysis of approximately 590 of the donors excluded 15 to 20 rarely observed V segments, including chromosome 9 orphons, because counts were too low. HLA typing was unavailable for some donors at each locus, so association tests used only the typed subset. Correlated functional status among segregating V segments might be attributable to linkage disequilibrium, but an unknown experimental factor could not be ruled out. A later genetic analysis reported fewer N-insertions in productive TCRs among donors in an Asian-associated ancestry cluster than the roughly 700-donor mean. In an earlier analysis of around 600 of the donors, most TCR beta V segments appeared in productive rearrangements about 90% or about 30% of the time, broadly matching IMGT annotations. In a later analysis, HLA-associated TCR beta chains showed more clonal expansion and lower generation probabilities than non-associated chains that were equally common. Sequencing depth was assumed to be roughly uniform across donors in the presence/absence analyses, though that assumption may not hold. Because the 87-base-pair reads could not distinguish some IMGT-functional V segments, including TRBV6-2 and TRBV6-3, those segments were excluded.

The library was prepared using the immunoSEQ multiplex PCR assay. For the multiplex PCR, a mixture combining 60 forward primers for TCR Vbeta segments and 13 reverse primers for TCR Jbeta segments was used. A multiplex PCR assay on genomic DNA amplified the CDR3 region of rearranged TCR beta genes. On the Illumina HiSeq System, the amplified TCR beta libraries were sequenced as 87-base-pair reads. The source study handled its data this way. A later analysis tallied about 77 million unique TCR beta chains across the 550 to 850 repertoires, and some 12 million of those chains were shared by two or more donors. A nearest-neighbor algorithm error-corrected the raw reads and collapsed the reads into unique sequences, merging closely related sequences to remove PCR and sequencing errors. To assign V, D and J gene segments, CDR3 sequences were aligned to IMGT reference sequences. For a sequence to be retained, at least a six-nucleotide match to both a V gene segment and a J gene segment was required. A rearrangement counted as productive if the CDR3 had no stop codons and remained in frame with V and J, and every other rearrangement counted as non-productive. CDR3 was defined by IMGT convention, running from the second conserved V-encoded cysteine to the conserved J-encoded phenylalanine. In an earlier analysis of some 550 of the donors, sequences lacking an unambiguous match to a single V gene segment were excluded. In an earlier analysis of some 590 of the donors, V segments were called functional above 56.7% productive rearrangements and were called segregating when the between-donor standard deviation exceeded 5%. A statistical classification framework was built to diagnose cytomegalovirus status from the catalog of TCR beta chain sequences. In a later analysis, V and J genes were assigned by comparing TCR nucleotide sequences against IMGT/GENE-DB human TR gene sequences. In a later analysis, CDR3 sequences and most-parsimonious VDJ recombination scenarios were assigned using the TCRdist pipeline. In a later analysis, each TCR beta chain was defined by its CDR3 amino acid sequence together with its V-gene family, and reads lacking a unique V-gene family were excluded. A later analysis removed 592 highly shared, low-generation-probability nucleotide sequences to deal with suspected cross-contamination and a sequencing artifact. For each public chain, a later analysis derived a clonal expansion index from normalized ranks of inferred template counts within each repertoire. In a later analysis, generation probabilities were computed with a VDJ recombination model fitted to out-of-frame rearrangements, and the resulting probabilities were checked against IGoR. In a later analysis, TCR-TCR, TCR-HLA and TCR-CMV co-occurrence was scored with hypergeometric tests, and a repertoire-size bias correction was applied to TCR pairs. False discovery rates were estimated in a later analysis by permuting HLA or CMV assignments 20 times. In a later analysis, co-occurring TCRs were grouped using DBSCAN, and TCRdist sequence similarity was added for clustering within HLA-allele-positive subsets. Repertoires with fewer than 30,000 or more than 120,000 public chains, plus five repertoires with anomalous nucleotide sharing, were excluded from co-occurrence clustering. TCRdb obtained this table from immuneACCESS and retained in-frame rearrangements with V and J assigned. These tables miss some clones; where compared with another copy, unresolved V genes account for less than half of the shortfall, and the remainder is unexplained. Clone size and the V and J calls come from that table; the DNA yielded D and trimming. The sample yields just over 150,000 clones; around 76% were counted once. Jointly, the top ten make up around 7% of the sample.

This clonotype originated in a man in his forties in good health and CMV-seropositive. Recombination linked TRBV5-6 to TRBJ2-5; the D gene is perhaps TRBD2, on 6 matching bases. The sequenced sample consisted of PBMCs. The CDR3 corresponds to CASSLGGGVSRETQYF. The DNA sequence follows: TGTGCCAGCAGCTTGGGGGGCGGGGTTTCGAGGGAGACCCAGTACTTC.